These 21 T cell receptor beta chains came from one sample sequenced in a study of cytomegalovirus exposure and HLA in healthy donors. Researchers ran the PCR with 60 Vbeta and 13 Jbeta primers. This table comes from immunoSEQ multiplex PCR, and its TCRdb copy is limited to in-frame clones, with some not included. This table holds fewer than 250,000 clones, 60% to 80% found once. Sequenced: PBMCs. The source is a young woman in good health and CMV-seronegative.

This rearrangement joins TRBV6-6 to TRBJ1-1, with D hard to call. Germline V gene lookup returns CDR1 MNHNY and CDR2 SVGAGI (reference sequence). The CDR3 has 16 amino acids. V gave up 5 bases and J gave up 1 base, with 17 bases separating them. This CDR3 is CASSTNIVRRNTEAFF. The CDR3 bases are TGTGCCAGCAGTACCAATATCGTCAGGCGGAACACTGAAGCTTTCTTT.

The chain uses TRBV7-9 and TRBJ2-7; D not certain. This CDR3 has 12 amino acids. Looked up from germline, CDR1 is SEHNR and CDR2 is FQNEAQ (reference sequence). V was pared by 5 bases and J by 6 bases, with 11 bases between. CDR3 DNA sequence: TGTGCCAGCAGCCATGTGGCCACCGAGCAGTACTTC. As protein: CASSHVATEQYF.

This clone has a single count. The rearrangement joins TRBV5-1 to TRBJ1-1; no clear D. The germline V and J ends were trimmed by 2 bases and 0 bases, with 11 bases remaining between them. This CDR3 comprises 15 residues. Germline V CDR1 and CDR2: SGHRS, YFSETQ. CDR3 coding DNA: TGCGCCAGCAGCTTTATCAGTTCCATGAACACTGAAGCTTTCTTT. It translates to CASSFISSMNTEAFF.

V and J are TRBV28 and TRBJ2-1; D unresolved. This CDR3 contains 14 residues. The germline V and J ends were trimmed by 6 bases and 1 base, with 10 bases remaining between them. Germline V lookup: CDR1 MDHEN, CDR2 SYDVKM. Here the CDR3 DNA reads TGTGCCAGCAGAGCCCCCAGGTCCTACAATGAGCAGTTCTTC. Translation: CASRAPRSYNEQFF.

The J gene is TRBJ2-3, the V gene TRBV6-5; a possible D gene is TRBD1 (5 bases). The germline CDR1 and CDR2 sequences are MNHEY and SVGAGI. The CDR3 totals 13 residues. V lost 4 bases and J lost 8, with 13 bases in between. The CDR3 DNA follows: TGTGCCAGCAGTTCCACAGGATTTGGTACGCAGTATTTT. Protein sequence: CASSSTGFGTQYF.

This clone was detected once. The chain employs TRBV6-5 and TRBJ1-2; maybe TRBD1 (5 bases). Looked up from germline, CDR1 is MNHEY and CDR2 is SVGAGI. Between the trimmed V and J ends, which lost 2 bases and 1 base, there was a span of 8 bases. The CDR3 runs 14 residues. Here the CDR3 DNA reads TGTGCCAGCAGTTACGACAGAGTTAACTATGGCTACACCTTC. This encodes CASSYDRVNYGYTF.

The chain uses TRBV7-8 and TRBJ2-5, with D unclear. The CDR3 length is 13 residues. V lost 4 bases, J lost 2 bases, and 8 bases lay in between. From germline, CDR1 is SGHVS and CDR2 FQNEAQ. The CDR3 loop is CASSSNLQETQYF. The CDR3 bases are TGTGCCAGCAGCTCAAACTTACAAGAGACCCAGTACTTC.

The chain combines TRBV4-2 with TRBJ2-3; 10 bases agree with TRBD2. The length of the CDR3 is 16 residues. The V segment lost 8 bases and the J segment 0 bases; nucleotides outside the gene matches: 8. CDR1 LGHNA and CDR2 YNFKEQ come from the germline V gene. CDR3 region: CASAPSAGGSTDTQYF. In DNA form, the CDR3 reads TGTGCCAGCGCACCTTCAGCGGGGGGGAGCACAGATACGCAGTATTTT.

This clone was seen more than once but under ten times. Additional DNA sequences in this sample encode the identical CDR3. CDR3 residues: CASSYGGGTDTQYF. CDR3 nucleotide sequence: TGTGCCAGCAGTTACGGCGGGGGTACAGATACGCAGTATTTT. The chain has TRBV6-5 and TRBJ2-3, with 7 positions matching TRBD2. J lost 3 bases, V lost 2 bases, and 2 bases had no gene match. Germline V CDR1 and CDR2: MNHEY, SVGAGI. The CDR3 is 14 amino acids.

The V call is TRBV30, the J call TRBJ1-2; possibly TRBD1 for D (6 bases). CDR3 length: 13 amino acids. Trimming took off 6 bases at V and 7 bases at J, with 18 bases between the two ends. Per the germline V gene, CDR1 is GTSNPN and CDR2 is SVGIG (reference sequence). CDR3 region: CACPQGLRGGYTF. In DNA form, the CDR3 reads TGTGCCTGCCCACAGGGCCTGAGGGGTGGCTACACCTTC.

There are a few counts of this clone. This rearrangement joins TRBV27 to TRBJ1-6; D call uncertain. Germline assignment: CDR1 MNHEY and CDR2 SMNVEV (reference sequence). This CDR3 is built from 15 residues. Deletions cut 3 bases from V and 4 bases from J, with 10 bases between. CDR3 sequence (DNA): TGTGCCAGCAGTTTCTCCCGGGAATATAATTCACCCCTCCACTTT. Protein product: CASSFSREYNSPLHF.

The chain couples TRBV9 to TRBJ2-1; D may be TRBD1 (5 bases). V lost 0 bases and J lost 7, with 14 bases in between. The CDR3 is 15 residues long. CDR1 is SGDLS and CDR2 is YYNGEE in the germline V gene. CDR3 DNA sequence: TGTGCCAGCAGCGTAGCCCAGGGTGGAAAAAATGAGCAGTTCTTC. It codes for CASSVAQGGKNEQFF. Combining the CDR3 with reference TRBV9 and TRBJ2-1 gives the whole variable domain DSGVTQTPKHLITATGQRVTLRCSPRSGDLSVYWYQQSLDQGLQFLIQYYNGEERAKGNILERFSAQQFPDLHSELNLSSLELGDSALYFCASSVAQGGKNEQFFGPGTRLTVL.

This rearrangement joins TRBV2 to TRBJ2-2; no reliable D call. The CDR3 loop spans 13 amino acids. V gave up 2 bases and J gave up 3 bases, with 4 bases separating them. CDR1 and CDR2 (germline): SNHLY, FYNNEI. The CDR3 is CASSEQDTGELFF. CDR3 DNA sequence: TGTGCCAGCAGTGAACAGGACACCGGGGAGCTGTTTTTT.

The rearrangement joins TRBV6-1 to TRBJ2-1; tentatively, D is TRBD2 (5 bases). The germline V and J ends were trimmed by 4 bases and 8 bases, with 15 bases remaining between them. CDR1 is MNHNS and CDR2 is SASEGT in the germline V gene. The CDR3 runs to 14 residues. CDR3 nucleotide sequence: TGTGCCAGCAGTGCGGGGATCATATCCCATGAGCAGTTCTTC. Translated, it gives CASSAGIISHEQFF.

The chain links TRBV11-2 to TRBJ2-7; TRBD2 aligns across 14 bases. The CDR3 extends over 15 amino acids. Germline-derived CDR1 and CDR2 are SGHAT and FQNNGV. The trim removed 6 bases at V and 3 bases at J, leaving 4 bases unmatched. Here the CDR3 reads CASRVGLAGDYEQYF. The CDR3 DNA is TGTGCCAGCAGGGTGGGACTAGCGGGAGACTACGAGCAGTACTTC.

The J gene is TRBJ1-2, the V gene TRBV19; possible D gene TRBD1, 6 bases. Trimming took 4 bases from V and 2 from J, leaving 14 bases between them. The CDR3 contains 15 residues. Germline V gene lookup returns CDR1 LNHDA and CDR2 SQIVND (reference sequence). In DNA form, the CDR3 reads TGTGCCAGTAGTAAATGGACAGATGAGAACTATGGCTACACCTTC. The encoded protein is CASSKWTDENYGYTF.

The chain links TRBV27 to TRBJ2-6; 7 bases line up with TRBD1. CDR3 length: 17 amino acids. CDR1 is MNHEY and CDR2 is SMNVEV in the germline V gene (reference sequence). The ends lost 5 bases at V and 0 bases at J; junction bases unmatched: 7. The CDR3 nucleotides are TGTGCCAGCAGTACTCTATGGACAGGCTCTGGGGCCAACGTCCTGACTTTC. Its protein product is CASSTLWTGSGANVLTF.

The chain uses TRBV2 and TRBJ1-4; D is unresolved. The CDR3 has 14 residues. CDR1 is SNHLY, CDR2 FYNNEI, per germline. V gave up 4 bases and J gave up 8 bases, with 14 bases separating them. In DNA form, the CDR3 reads TGTGCCAGCAGTGCTCTCGGGATAAAGGAAAAACTGTTTTTT. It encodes CASSALGIKEKLFF. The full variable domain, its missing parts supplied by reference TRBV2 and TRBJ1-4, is EPEVTQTPSHQVTQMGQEVILRCVPISNHLYFYWYRQILGQKVEFLVSFYNNEISEKSEIFDDQFSVERPDGSNFTLKIRSTKLEDSAMYFCASSALGIKEKLFFGSGTQLSVL.

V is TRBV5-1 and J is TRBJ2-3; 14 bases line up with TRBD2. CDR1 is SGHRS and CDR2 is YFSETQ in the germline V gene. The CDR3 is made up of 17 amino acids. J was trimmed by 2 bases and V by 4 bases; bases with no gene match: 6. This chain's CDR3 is CASSPRTSGGPTDTQYF. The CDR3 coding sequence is TGCGCCAGCAGCCCAAGGACTAGCGGGGGGCCCACAGATACGCAGTATTTT.

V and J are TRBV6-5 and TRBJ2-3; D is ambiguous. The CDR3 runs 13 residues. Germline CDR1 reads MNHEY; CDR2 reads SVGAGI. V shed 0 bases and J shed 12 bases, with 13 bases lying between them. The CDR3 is CASSYSIGGGQYF. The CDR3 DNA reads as TGTGCCAGCAGTTACTCGATAGGCGGTGGTCAGTATTTT.

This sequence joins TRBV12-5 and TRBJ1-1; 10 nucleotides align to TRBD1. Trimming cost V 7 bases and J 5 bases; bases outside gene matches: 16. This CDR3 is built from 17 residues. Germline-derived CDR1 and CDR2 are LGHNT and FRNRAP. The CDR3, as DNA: TGTGCTAGTGTCCCTTGGGGACAGGGGTATGAGAGGACTGAAGCTTTCTTT. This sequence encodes CASVPWGQGYERTEAFF.